The rows below give T cell receptor beta chains drawn from one sample of a study of post-analysis software for immune sequencing data. TCRdb processed the PCR reads anew with MiXCR; each CDR3 protein has one entry. The sample contains 450,000 or so distinct CDR3 sequences, approximately 45% of which appear only once. Sequencing was carried out using blood. Receptor source: a girl aged 10 to 17 with multiple sclerosis. Both conserved end residues are part of each CDR3. Each record gives: D gene, J gene, V gene, clone size, CDR3 DNA, CDR3 protein. The D gene is left open where the match is weak. Part of the rows lack a size; the others show once, few, many or a class for expanded clones.

-,TRBJ2-7,TRBV6-6,many,TGTGCCAGCAGTTATGATACTGGAGAGCAGTACTTC,CASSYDTGEQYF
-,TRBJ1-1,TRBV27,-,TGTGCCAGCAGGGAGACAGGTCCGAACACTGAAGCTTTCTTT,CASRETGPNTEAFF
-,TRBJ2-7,TRBV5-5,-,TGTGCCAGTAGCTTGGTAGGGGGATTCACTACCGAGCAGTACTTC,CASSLVGGFTTEQYF
TRBD2,TRBJ2-1,TRBV25-1,-,TGTGCCAGCAGTGGGGGTAGTAGGACTAGCGGTATGAGTGAGCAGTTCTTC,CASSGGSRTSGMSEQFF
TRBD1,TRBJ1-2,TRBV29-1,-,TGCAGCGTTCCGGGACAGGCTGCTAGCTACACCTTC,CSVPGQAASYTF
TRBD2,TRBJ2-7,TRBV7-8,-,TGTGCCAGCAGTGGGACTAGCGGGAAAGTGGTCTACGAGCAGTACTTC,CASSGTSGKVVYEQYF
-,TRBJ2-7,TRBV5-1,few,TGCGCCAGCAGCTTGGTGCGGCGGGATGGCTACGAGCAGTACTTC,CASSLVRRDGYEQYF
-,TRBJ2-7,TRBV6-5,few,TGTGCCAGCAGTTACTCCGCAGGGGCCACCTACGAGCAGTACTTC,CASSYSAGATYEQYF
-,TRBJ2-5,TRBV20-1,few,TGCAGTGCTAGAGATGGAGGGGCTCCCTACCCCATCCAAGAGACCCAGTACTTC,CSARDGGAPYPIQETQYF
TRBD1,TRBJ2-7,TRBV30,once,TGTGCCTGGAGTGCAGGACAGGGCAGGGACGAGCAGTACTTC,CAWSAGQGRDEQYF
-,TRBJ2-3,TRBV12-3/TRBV12-4,-,TGTGCCAGCAGTTCGGACGGAACTAGCACAGATACGCAGTATTTT,CASSSDGTSTDTQYF
TRBD1,TRBJ2-7,TRBV6-2/TRBV6-3,-,TGTGCCAGCACCTTCACTTTCGACAGGGCCTCCTACGAGCAGTACTTC,CASTFTFDRASYEQYF
TRBD2,TRBJ2-1,TRBV29-1,-,TGCAGCGTTTCGGGAGGGCCATCTTTTGAGCAGTTCTTC,CSVSGGPSFEQFF
-,TRBJ2-1,TRBV12-3/TRBV12-4,few,TGTGCCAGCAGTCCCGGACGGCTGCTAACCAATGAGCAGTTCTTC,CASSPGRLLTNEQFF
-,TRBJ2-3,TRBV29-1,few,TGCAGCGTTGGGGGGACCCCAGTCGCAGATACGCAGTATTTT,CSVGGTPVADTQYF
TRBD2,TRBJ2-7,TRBV15,few,TGTGCCACCAGCGAGCCGAGAGCGGGATGGCCCTACGAGCAGTACTTC,CATSEPRAGWPYEQYF
TRBD1,TRBJ2-5,TRBV7-9,-,TGTGCCAGCAGCCCTGCGACAGGGGCTCAAGAGACCCAGTACTTC,CASSPATGAQETQYF
TRBD2,TRBJ2-7,TRBV28,-,TGTGCCAGCAGTTTATCTGGGGGAGGGGCCTACGAGCAGTACTTC,CASSLSGGGAYEQYF
-,TRBJ1-5,TRBV27,few,TGTGCCAGCAGTGGCAGGATGGATCAGCCCCAGCATTTT,CASSGRMDQPQHF
-,TRBJ2-6,TRBV20-1,few,TGCAGTGCTAGAGAGACGGAGGCTGGGGCCAACGTCCTGACTTTC,CSARETEAGANVLTF
-,TRBJ1-1,TRBV4-1,-,TGCGCCAGCAGCCAAGGTCGACAGGACATGAACACTGAAGCTTTCTTT,CASSQGRQDMNTEAFF
-,TRBJ2-1,TRBV9,-,TGTGCCAGCAGCGTAGACAGCGGGCAGTACAATGAGCAGTTCTTC,CASSVDSGQYNEQFF
-,TRBJ1-4,TRBV7-6,-,TGTGCCAGCAGCTTAGTTAACAGTGAAAAACTGTTTTTT,CASSLVNSEKLFF
-,TRBJ1-2,TRBV5-1,few,TGCGCCAGCAGCTTTGGGTCGACAACCAACTATGGCTACACCTTC,CASSFGSTTNYGYTF
TRBD1,TRBJ1-1,TRBV10-1,once,TGCGCCAGCAGTGAGGAGGGGGCCACTGAAGCTTTCTTT,CASSEEGATEAFF
-,TRBJ2-3,TRBV7-2,-,TGTGCCAGCAGCCCCGGGACTTCCCGGACAGATACGCAGTATTTT,CASSPGTSRTDTQYF
-,TRBJ2-3,TRBV29-1,-,TGCAGCGTTGAAGTCGGGGGAAGCACAGATACGCAGTATTTT,CSVEVGGSTDTQYF
-,TRBJ1-5,TRBV20-1,-,TGCAGTGCTCCGGGCCATAGCAATCAGCCCCAGCATTTT,CSAPGHSNQPQHF
-,TRBJ1-5,TRBV20-1,few,TGCAGTGCTAGAGATGTTGTGACCGGCGGCAATCAGCCCCAGCATTTT,CSARDVVTGGNQPQHF
-,TRBJ2-7,TRBV20-1,-,TGCAGTGCCATAAACCGGGACGGGAGTTACGAGCAGTACTTC,CSAINRDGSYEQYF
TRBD1,TRBJ2-1,TRBV13,-,TGTGCCAGCAGCTTAGGTGACAGGGGGCTTCGAGAGCAGTTCTTC,CASSLGDRGLREQFF
TRBD1,TRBJ2-5,TRBV15,few,TGTGCCACCAGCGGGGACAGATACCAAGAGACCCAGTACTTC,CATSGDRYQETQYF
-,TRBJ2-2,TRBV9,-,TGTGCCAGCAGCGTCACCCGATCGAACACCGGGGAGCTGTTTTTT,CASSVTRSNTGELFF
-,TRBJ2-7,TRBV6-5,-,TGTGCCAGCAGTTACGAGGGGGGTGGACCCTACGAGCAGTACTTC,CASSYEGGGPYEQYF
-,TRBJ2-1,TRBV9,-,TGTGCCAGCAGCGTTCAGACGGGGAGATCCTACAATGAGCAGTTCTTC,CASSVQTGRSYNEQFF
-,TRBJ2-1,TRBV7-9,few,TGTGCCAGCAGCTCCACCGACGGGCGCTCCTACAATGAGCAGTTCTTC,CASSSTDGRSYNEQFF
-,TRBJ2-1,TRBV6-1,-,TGTGCCAGCAGTGGGTCCTACAGGAGCTCCTACAATGAGCAGTTCTTC,CASSGSYRSSYNEQFF
-,TRBJ2-1,TRBV9,-,TGTGCCTCCGGTGGCTCCTACAATGAGCAGTTCTTC,CASGGSYNEQFF
TRBD2,TRBJ2-3,TRBV2,few,TGTGCCAGCAGTGCAGGGACTAGCAGAGATACGCAGTATTTT,CASSAGTSRDTQYF
-,TRBJ1-2,TRBV4-2,-,TGTGCCAGCAGCCAAGTCCTTTCGGGGACTGGTGGCTACACCTTC,CASSQVLSGTGGYTF
TRBD1,TRBJ1-4,TRBV28,few,TGTGCCAGCAGTTTACCTGGGACAGGAGGCAATGAAAAACTGTTTTTT,CASSLPGTGGNEKLFF
TRBD2,TRBJ2-7,TRBV3-1,few,TGTGCCAGCAGCCCCCGGAAGCGGGAGGTCAGAGAGCAGTACTTC,CASSPRKREVREQYF
-,TRBJ2-5,TRBV29-1,-,TGCAGCTCTCGTGGGGACACAGAGACCCAGTACTTC,CSSRGDTETQYF
-,TRBJ2-7,TRBV7-3,few,TGTGCCAGCAGTCACCGTGGAGACGAGCAGTACTTC,CASSHRGDEQYF
TRBD1,TRBJ1-1,TRBV20-1,once,TGCAGTGCTCCCAGCAGGGGGCGCGGGGACACTGAAGCTTTCTTT,CSAPSRGRGDTEAFF
TRBD2,TRBJ2-1,TRBV6-1,-,TGTGCCAGCAGGCCGACGGTGGCTAGCGGGAGGGCTCCCTACAATGAGCAGTTCTTC,CASRPTVASGRAPYNEQFF
TRBD1,TRBJ2-5,TRBV7-6,-,TGTGCCAGCAGCAGCCCCGGGACAGCAAACCCCGGGACCCAGTACTTC,CASSSPGTANPGTQYF
TRBD2,TRBJ2-5,TRBV7-8,few,TGTGCCAGCAGCTCGACGGCGGGAGGGACCCAGTACTTC,CASSSTAGGTQYF
TRBD2,TRBJ2-1,TRBV11-2,few,TGTGCCAGCAGCTTAGCGGGAGGGGGGAGCGATGAGCAGTTCTTC,CASSLAGGGSDEQFF
TRBD1,TRBJ2-1,TRBV15,-,TGTGCCACCGCGGACAGGGTTTCTTACAATGAGCAGTTCTTC,CATADRVSYNEQFF
TRBD1,TRBJ1-5,TRBV6-6,-,TGTGCCAGCAGTCCACGGACAGGGACGTATAGCAATCAGCCCCAGCATTTT,CASSPRTGTYSNQPQHF
-,TRBJ1-1,TRBV27,-,TGTGCCAGCGGCGGCTATGGGGCGGGCACTGAAGCTTTCTTT,CASGGYGAGTEAFF
-,TRBJ2-3,TRBV4-1,-,TGCGCCGGCAGCCAGCAGGGCACAGATACGCAGTATTTT,CAGSQQGTDTQYF
-,TRBJ2-7,TRBV2,once,TGTGCCAGCAGTGACAGCTCAAAGGGCTCCTACGAGCAGTACTTC,CASSDSSKGSYEQYF
-,TRBJ2-7,TRBV10-3,few,TGTGCCATCAGTGATTCCGGGACAACGGGCTACGAGCAGTACTTC,CAISDSGTTGYEQYF